The text below deals with one T cell receptor beta chain. Repertoires were generated with immunoSEQ multiplex PCR, while TCRdb's copy carries only in-frame clones and drops some. The data show almost 350,000 clones, with more than 70% seen just once and about 3.9% held by the top ten. The data were obtained in a study of blood T cell repertoires in COVID-19. With 3 bases clipped from V and 3 bases from J, the junction kept 0 bases outside the gene matches. This CDR3 is 14 amino acids long. Germline loops: CDR1 LNHDA, CDR2 SQIVND (reference sequence). This sequence was found in a woman aged 60-75 years with COVID-19, enrolled during active disease. V gene TRBV19 combines with J gene TRBJ2-2; TRBD1 aligns across 8 bases. The sequenced sample consisted of peripheral blood. CDR3 sequence reads: CASSIRGHTGELFF. As DNA, the CDR3 is TGTGCCAGTAGTATCAGGGGGCACACCGGGGAGCTGTTTTTT.